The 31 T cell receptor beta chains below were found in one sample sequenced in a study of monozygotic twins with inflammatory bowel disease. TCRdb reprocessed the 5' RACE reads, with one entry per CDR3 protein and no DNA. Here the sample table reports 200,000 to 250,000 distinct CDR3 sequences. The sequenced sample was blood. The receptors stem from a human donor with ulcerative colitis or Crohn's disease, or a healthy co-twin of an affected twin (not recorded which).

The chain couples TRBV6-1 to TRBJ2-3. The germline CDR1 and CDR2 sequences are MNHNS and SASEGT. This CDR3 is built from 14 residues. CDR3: CASSEGLSPDTQYF.

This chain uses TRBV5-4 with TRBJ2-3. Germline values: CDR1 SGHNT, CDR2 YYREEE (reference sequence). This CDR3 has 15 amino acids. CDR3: CASSLGPTSTDTQYF.

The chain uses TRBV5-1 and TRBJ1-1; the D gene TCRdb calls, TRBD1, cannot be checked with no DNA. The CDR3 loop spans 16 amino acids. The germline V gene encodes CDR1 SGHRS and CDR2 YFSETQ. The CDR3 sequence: CASSPNPGTGNTEAFF.

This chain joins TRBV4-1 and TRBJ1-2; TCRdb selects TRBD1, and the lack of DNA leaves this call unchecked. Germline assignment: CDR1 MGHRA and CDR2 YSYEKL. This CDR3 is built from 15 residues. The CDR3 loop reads CASSQGGQGRNGYTF.

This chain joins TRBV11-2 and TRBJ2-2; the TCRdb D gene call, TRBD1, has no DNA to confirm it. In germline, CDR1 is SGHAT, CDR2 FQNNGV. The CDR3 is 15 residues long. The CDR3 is CASSLTDTAAGELFF.

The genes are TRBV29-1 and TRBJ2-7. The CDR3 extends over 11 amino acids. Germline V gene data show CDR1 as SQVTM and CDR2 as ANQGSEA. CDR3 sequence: CSVESIDEQYF.

The CDR3 region is CASSLQETSYNEQFF. The rearrangement uses TRBV4-1 and TRBJ2-1. Germline V gene lookup returns CDR1 MGHRA and CDR2 YSYEKL. The CDR3 spans 15 residues.

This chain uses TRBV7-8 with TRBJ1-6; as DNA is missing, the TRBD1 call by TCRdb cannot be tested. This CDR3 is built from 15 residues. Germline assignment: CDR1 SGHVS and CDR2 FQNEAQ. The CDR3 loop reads CASSLKGAGESPLHF.

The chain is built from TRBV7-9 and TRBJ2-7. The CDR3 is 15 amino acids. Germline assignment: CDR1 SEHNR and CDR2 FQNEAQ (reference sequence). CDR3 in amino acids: CASSLVKGSSYEQYF.

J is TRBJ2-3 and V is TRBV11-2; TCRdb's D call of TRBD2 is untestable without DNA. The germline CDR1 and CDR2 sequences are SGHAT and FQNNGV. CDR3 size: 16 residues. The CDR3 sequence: CASSLEVAGAVDTQYF.

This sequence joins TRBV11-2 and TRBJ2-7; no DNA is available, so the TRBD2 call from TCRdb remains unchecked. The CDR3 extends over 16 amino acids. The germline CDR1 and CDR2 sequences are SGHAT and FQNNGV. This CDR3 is CASSSEAAGTGSEQYF.

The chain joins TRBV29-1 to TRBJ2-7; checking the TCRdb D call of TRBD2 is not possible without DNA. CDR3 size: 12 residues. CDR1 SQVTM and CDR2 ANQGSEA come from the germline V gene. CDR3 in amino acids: CSATSGTYEQYF.

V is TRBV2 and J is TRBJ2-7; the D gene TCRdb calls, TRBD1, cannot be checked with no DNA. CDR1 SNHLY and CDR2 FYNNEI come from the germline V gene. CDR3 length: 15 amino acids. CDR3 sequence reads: CASSRPGQGNYEQYF.

This CDR3 reads CSAPSTMSGANVLTF. The chain is built from TRBV20-1 and TRBJ2-6; TCRdb lists TRBD2, though no DNA is available to test this call. Germline CDR1 DFQATT, CDR2 SNEGSKA (reference sequence). The CDR3 is made up of 15 amino acids.

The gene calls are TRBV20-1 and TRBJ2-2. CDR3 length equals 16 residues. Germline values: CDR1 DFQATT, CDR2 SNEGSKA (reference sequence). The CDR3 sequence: CSARSRGTVGTGELFF.

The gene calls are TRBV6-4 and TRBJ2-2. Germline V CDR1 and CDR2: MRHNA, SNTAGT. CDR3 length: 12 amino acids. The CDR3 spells CASSGYTGELFF.

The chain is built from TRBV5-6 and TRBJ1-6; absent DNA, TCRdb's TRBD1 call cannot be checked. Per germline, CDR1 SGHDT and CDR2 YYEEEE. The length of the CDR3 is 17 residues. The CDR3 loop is CASRRDLDSRVWSPLHF.

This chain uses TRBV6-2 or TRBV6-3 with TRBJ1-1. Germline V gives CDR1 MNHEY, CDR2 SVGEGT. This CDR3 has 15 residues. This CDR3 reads CASSYSPGGGTEAFF.

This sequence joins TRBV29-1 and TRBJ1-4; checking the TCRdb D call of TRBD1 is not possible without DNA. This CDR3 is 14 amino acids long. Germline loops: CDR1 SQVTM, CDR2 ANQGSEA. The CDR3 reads CSVEDPGAREKLFF.

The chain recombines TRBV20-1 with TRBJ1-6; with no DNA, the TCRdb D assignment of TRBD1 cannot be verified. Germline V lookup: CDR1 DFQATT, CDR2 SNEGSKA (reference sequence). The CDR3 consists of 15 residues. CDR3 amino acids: CSARALDRDLSPLHF.

This CDR3 reads CASSEGLGLVGPSYEQYF. This chain links TRBV9 with TRBJ2-7; as DNA is missing, the TRBD1 call by TCRdb cannot be tested. The CDR3 has 18 residues. Per germline, CDR1 SGDLS and CDR2 YYNGEE.

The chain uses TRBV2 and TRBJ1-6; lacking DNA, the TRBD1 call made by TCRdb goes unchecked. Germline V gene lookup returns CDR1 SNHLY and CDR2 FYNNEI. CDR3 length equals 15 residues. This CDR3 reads CASGRGALVGSPLHF. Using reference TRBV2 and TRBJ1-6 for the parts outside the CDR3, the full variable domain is EPEVTQTPSHQVTQMGQEVILRCVPISNHLYFYWYRQILGQKVEFLVSFYNNEISEKSEIFDDQFSVERPDGSNFTLKIRSTKLEDSAMYFCASGRGALVGSPLHFGNGTRLTVT.

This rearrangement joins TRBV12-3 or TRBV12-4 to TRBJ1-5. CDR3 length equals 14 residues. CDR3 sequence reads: CATSESGDNQPQHF.

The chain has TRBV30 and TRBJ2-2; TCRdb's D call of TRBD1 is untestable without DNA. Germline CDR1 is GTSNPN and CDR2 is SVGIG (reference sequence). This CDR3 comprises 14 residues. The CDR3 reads CAQWGGLRTGELFF.

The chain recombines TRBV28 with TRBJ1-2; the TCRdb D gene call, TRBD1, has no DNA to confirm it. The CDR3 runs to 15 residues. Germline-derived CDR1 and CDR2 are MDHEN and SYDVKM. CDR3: CASSSEGQGRRGYTF.

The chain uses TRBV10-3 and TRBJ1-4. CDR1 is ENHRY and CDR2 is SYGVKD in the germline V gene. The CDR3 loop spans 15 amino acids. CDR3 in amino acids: CAISPDGSTNEKLFF.

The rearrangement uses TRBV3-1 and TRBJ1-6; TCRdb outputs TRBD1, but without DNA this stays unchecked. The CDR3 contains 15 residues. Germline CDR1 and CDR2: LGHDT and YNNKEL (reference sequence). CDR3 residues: CASSQRTGGSSPLHF.

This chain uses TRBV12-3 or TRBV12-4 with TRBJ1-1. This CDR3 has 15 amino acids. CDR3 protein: CASSLWAGGNTEAFF.

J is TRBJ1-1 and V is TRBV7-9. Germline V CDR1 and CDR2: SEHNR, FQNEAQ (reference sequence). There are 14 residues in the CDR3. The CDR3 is CASSPQQRNTEAFF.

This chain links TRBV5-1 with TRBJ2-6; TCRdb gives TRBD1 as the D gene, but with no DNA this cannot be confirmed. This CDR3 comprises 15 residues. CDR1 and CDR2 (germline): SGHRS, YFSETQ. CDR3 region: CASSLGGSGANVLTF.

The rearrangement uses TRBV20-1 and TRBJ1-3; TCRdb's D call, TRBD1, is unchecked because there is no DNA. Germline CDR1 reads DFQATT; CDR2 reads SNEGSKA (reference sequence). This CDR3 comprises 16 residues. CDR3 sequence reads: CSAQDRGPSSGNTIYF.